These 24 T cell receptor beta chains originate from one sample sequenced in a study of T-cell memory formation after mild COVID-19. TCRdb fed the 5' RACE reads into MiXCR, producing one record per CDR3 protein. The sample yields a few hundred thousand distinct CDR3 sequences, around 15% seen once. Sequencing was performed on PBMCs or a T cell subset sorted from them (not recorded which). These receptors were taken from a man younger than 35 who had mild COVID-19 (a few samples of this study predate the infection). Cell type and time point are not known.

Only a few counts were recorded for this clonotype. CDR3 sequence (DNA): TGTGCCAGCAGCCATCACCAGAATGAGCAGTTCTTC. Its protein product is CASSHHQNEQFF. The J gene is TRBJ2-1, the V gene TRBV14; D unclear. Germline CDR1 is SGHDN and CDR2 is FVKESK. Trimming took 3 bases from V and 7 from J, leaving 7 bases between them. This CDR3 has 12 residues. Full variable domain (missing parts from reference TRBV14 and TRBJ2-1): EAGVTQFPSHSVIEKGQTVTLRCDPISGHDNLYWYRRVMGKEIKFLLHFVKESKQDESGMPNNRFLAERTGGTYSTLKVQPAELEDSGVYFCASSHHQNEQFFGPGTRLTVL.

The chain combines TRBV7-2 with TRBJ1-5; 7 bases line up with TRBD1. Germline trimming cut 5 bases from V and 9 bases from J; bases unmatched to any gene: 10. The CDR3 is 14 residues long. Germline V lookup: CDR1 SGHTA, CDR2 FQGNSA. The CDR3 nucleotides read TGTGCCAGCAGCCTCGAGGGGGCGAGGCGGCCCCAGCATTTT. It translates to CASSLEGARRPQHF.

This clonotype was seen a few times. The chain couples TRBV6-6 to TRBJ2-1; D unresolved. Germline V gene sequence: CDR1 MNHNY, CDR2 SVGAGI (reference sequence). This CDR3 comprises 11 residues. Trimming shortened V by 6 bases and J by 10 bases, and 10 bases separated the two germline ends. The CDR3 loop is CASSLIGEQFF. CDR3 in DNA: TGTGCCAGCAGCCTGATCGGAGAGCAGTTCTTC.

This clonotype has only a few counts. The rearrangement links TRBV7-2 to TRBJ2-7; D ambiguous. Trimming took 0 bases from V and 0 from J, leaving 9 bases between them. The CDR3 is 15 residues long. Per the germline V gene, CDR1 is SGHTA and CDR2 is FQGNSA. CDR3 nucleotide sequence: TGTGCCAGCAGCTTAGCTCCCTTGGGCTCCTACGAGCAGTACTTC. This translates into CASSLAPLGSYEQYF.

The gene calls are TRBV27 and TRBJ1-2; tentative D call: TRBD1 (5 bases). The CDR3 covers 15 residues. Germline V gene data show CDR1 as MNHEY and CDR2 as SMNVEV (reference sequence). The V gene lost 2 bases and the J gene lost 8 bases, with 18 bases spanning the gap. The CDR3 protein is CASSLGSGAVGGYTF. In nucleotides, the CDR3 is TGTGCCAGCAGTTTAGGTTCTGGGGCAGTCGGGGGCTACACCTTC.

The genes are TRBV7-9 and TRBJ2-1; D is unresolved. The germline V gene has CDR1 SEHNR and CDR2 FQNEAQ (reference sequence). The V end was cut by 5 bases, the J end by 3 bases, with 5 bases between. This CDR3 is built from 12 residues. CDR3 DNA: TGTGCCAGCAGCGAGGTCTACAATGAGCAGTTCTTC. Its protein is CASSEVYNEQFF.

The rearrangement joins TRBV5-6 to TRBJ2-7; possibly TRBD1 for D (5 bases). This CDR3 is 16 amino acids long. Germline CDR1 and CDR2: SGHDT and YYEEEE. V dropped 4 bases and J dropped 3 bases, with 20 bases sitting between them. This CDR3 is CASSALSGYRNYEQYV. CDR3 DNA sequence: TGTGCCAGCAGCGCCTTGTCAGGGTATCGGAACTACGAGCAGTACGTC.

The chain joins TRBV10-3 to TRBJ2-2; 8 bases agree with TRBD2. The CDR3 has 17 amino acids. Germline V gene sequence: CDR1 ENHRY, CDR2 SYGVKD. After removal of 0 bases from V and 0 bases from J, the junction contained 3 bases not matched to a gene. CDR3 sequence: CAISESIAGTNTGELFF. In DNA, the CDR3 is TGTGCCATCAGTGAGTCAATAGCGGGGACGAACACCGGGGAGCTGTTTTTT.

There are a few counts of this clonotype. The chain links TRBV6-5 to TRBJ1-1, with a tentative D call TRBD1 (5 bases). Germline V lookup: CDR1 MNHEY, CDR2 SVGAGI. This CDR3 contains 16 residues. Trimming took off 0 bases at V and 2 bases at J, with 13 bases between the two ends. CDR3 nucleotide sequence: TGTGCCAGCAGTTACTCGTTCAGGGTAGGCAACACTGAAGCTTTCTTT. Protein: CASSYSFRVGNTEAFF.

The CDR3 DNA reads TGTGCCAGCAGTTATCGAGACATAGATGGCTACACCTTC. Its protein is CASSYRDIDGYTF. The V gene is TRBV6-2 or TRBV6-3, the J gene TRBJ1-2, with D unresolved. Germline V lookup: CDR1 MNHEY, CDR2 SVGEGT. Between the trimmed V and J ends, which lost 3 bases and 6 bases, there was a span of 11 bases. This CDR3 has 13 residues.

A few counts support this clonotype. The chain combines TRBV7-9 with TRBJ2-7; no clear D. This CDR3 contains 11 residues. The ends were cut back, 4 bases at V and 7 bases at J, with 8 bases in the middle. The germline V gene encodes CDR1 SEHNR and CDR2 FQNEAQ (reference sequence). CDR3 DNA: TGTGCCAGCAGCTCGAGTAGGGAGCAGTACTTC. As protein: CASSSSREQYF. The variable domain in full, completed from reference TRBV7-9 and TRBJ2-7, reads DTGVSQNPRHKITKRGQNVTFRCDPISEHNRLYWYRQTLGQGPEFLTYFQNEAQLEKSRLLSDRFSAERPKGSFSTLEIQRTEQGDSAMYLCASSSSREQYFGPGTRLTVT.

This clonotype has at least ten counts. J is TRBJ1-1 and V is TRBV12-5; D not certain. Germline V gene lookup returns CDR1 LGHNT and CDR2 FRNRAP. The CDR3 is made up of 13 amino acids. Trimming cost V 5 bases and J 3 bases, with 10 bases left between them. The CDR3 nucleotides read TGTGCTAGTGGTCCCCGGAGGTACACTGAAGCTTTCTTT. This encodes CASGPRRYTEAFF.

Here the CDR3 reads CASSRRGNLRGEKLFF. CDR3 coding DNA: TGCGCCAGCAGCCGCAGGGGGAACCTTAGGGGTGAAAAACTGTTTTTT. J is TRBJ1-4 and V is TRBV5-1; TRBD1 matches at 7 bases. The CDR3 loop spans 16 amino acids. Germline trimming cut 4 bases from V and 7 bases from J; bases unmatched to any gene: 13. Germline-derived CDR1 and CDR2 are SGHRS and YFSETQ.

This clonotype was seen more than once but under ten times. The rearrangement links TRBV6-5 to TRBJ1-2; TRBD1 might be the D (5 bases). Germline CDR1 reads MNHEY; CDR2 reads SVGAGI. V lost 0 bases and J 2 bases, leaving 22 bases between the germline ends. CDR3 length equals 19 residues. The CDR3 nucleotides are TGTGCCAGCAGTTACTCGAACCCAGGGAGGGCAAGTCCAAACTATGGCTACACCTTC. This encodes CASSYSNPGRASPNYGYTF.

This clonotype was seen a handful of times. No DNA is shown, since the ends of the CDR3 on it are uncertain; the CDR3 is the one TCRdb lists. The V and J genes are TRBV21-1 and TRBJ2-7; TRBD2 was called by the table and not checked on the DNA. TRBV21-1 is deemed a pseudogene. The CDR3 contains 14 residues when both ends are counted. This CDR3 reads CASGSYLCPYEQYF.

This clonotype showed up just a few times. This rearrangement joins TRBV9 to TRBJ2-7; TRBD2 matches at 8 bases. CDR1 and CDR2 from the germline V gene are SGDLS and YYNGEE. The CDR3 spans 14 residues. Germline trimming cut 3 bases from V and 5 bases from J; bases unmatched to any gene: 7. The CDR3 protein is CASSGTGGLDEQYF. For the CDR3, the DNA is TGTGCCAGCAGCGGAACGGGGGGGCTGGACGAGCAGTACTTC.

The genes are TRBV20-1 and TRBJ2-3; 9 bases map to TRBD2. V lost 3 bases, J lost 1 base, and 5 bases stayed unmatched. This CDR3 has 15 residues. CDR1 DFQATT and CDR2 SNEGSKA come from the germline V gene (reference sequence). The CDR3 DNA sequence: TGCAGTGCTAGTAGGGCTAGCGGGGGCACAGATACGCAGTATTTT. Translating it yields CSASRASGGTDTQYF.

This clonotype has more than one count but fewer than ten. The rearrangement links TRBV27 to TRBJ1-1; possibly TRBD1 for D (5 bases). This CDR3 region has 16 residues. Germline V gene data show CDR1 as MNHEY and CDR2 as SMNVEV (reference sequence). V lost 2 bases and J 2 bases, leaving 15 bases between the germline ends. CDR3 residues: CASSLLPGLTNTEAFF. The CDR3 coding sequence is TGTGCCAGCAGTTTACTACCGGGACTGACAAACACTGAAGCTTTCTTT.

The V and J genes are TRBV20-1 and TRBJ1-3; perhaps TRBD1 as D (5 bases). Germline V lookup: CDR1 DFQATT, CDR2 SNEGSKA (reference sequence). The V and J ends lost 3 bases and 0 bases respectively, with 15 bases between them. This CDR3 comprises 16 residues. In DNA form, the CDR3 reads TGCAGTGCTAGTTGGGGACTCATGGACTCTGGAAACACCATATATTTT. Translating it yields CSASWGLMDSGNTIYF.

Written as DNA, the CDR3 is TGTGCCAGCAGCCCTCAGCGGGGGGGCTCAGATACGCAGTATTTT. Its protein product is CASSPQRGGSDTQYF. V is TRBV7-2 and J is TRBJ2-3; 10 nucleotides match TRBD2. Germline V CDR1 and CDR2: SGHTA, FQGNSA. This CDR3 has 15 residues. Trimming took 5 bases from V and 4 from J; bases not matched to a gene: 6. The variable domain in full, with the rest retrieved from reference TRBV7-2 and TRBJ2-3, is GAGVSQSPSNKVTEKGKDVELRCDPISGHTALYWYRQSLGQGLEFLIYFQGNSAPDKSGLPSDRFSAERTGGSVSTLTIQRTQQEDSAVYLCASSPQRGGSDTQYFGPGTRLTVL.

The chain uses TRBV15 and TRBJ2-2; perhaps TRBD1 as D (6 bases). The CDR3 totals 18 residues. Germline V lookup: CDR1 LNHNV, CDR2 YYDKDF (reference sequence). Trimming stripped 0 bases from V and 3 bases from J, with 17 bases between. This CDR3 is CATSRDRKDSLYTGELFF. In nucleotides, the CDR3 is TGTGCCACCAGCAGAGATCGGAAGGACAGCCTTTACACCGGGGAGCTGTTTTTT.

The V call is TRBV5-1, the J call TRBJ2-7; 11 bases align to TRBD1. J was trimmed by 0 bases and V by 4 bases; bases with no gene match: 9. Germline V gene sequence: CDR1 SGHRS, CDR2 YFSETQ. The CDR3 contains 17 residues. The chain's CDR3 is CASSPGGTGGSSYEQYF. The CDR3 nucleotides read TGCGCCAGCAGCCCCGGGGGGACAGGGGGGAGCTCCTACGAGCAGTACTTC. Combining the CDR3 with reference TRBV5-1 and TRBJ2-7 gives the whole variable domain KAGVTQTPRYLIKTRGQQVTLSCSPISGHRSVSWYQQTPGQGLQFLFEYFSETQRNKGNFPGRFSGRQFSNSRSEMNVSTLELGDSALYLCASSPGGTGGSSYEQYFGPGTRLTVT.

There are a few counts of this clonotype. The rearrangement links TRBV18 to TRBJ1-1; tentatively, D is TRBD1 (5 bases). V lost 4 bases and J 1 base, leaving 10 bases between the germline ends. The germline V gene has CDR1 KGHSH and CDR2 LQKENI. The CDR3 is 14 residues long. CDR3 DNA sequence: TGTGCCAGCTCACAGACAGAGTCGAACACTGAAGCTTTCTTT. It translates to CASSQTESNTEAFF.

The rearrangement joins TRBV6-5 to TRBJ2-3, with D unclear. This CDR3 is built from 13 residues. Germline CDR1 is MNHEY and CDR2 is SVGAGI. V was trimmed by 4 bases and J by 4 bases, leaving 9 bases between them. CDR3 nucleotide sequence: TGTGCCAGCAGTTCGATCGCAGCAGATACGCAGTATTTT. As protein: CASSSIAADTQYF.